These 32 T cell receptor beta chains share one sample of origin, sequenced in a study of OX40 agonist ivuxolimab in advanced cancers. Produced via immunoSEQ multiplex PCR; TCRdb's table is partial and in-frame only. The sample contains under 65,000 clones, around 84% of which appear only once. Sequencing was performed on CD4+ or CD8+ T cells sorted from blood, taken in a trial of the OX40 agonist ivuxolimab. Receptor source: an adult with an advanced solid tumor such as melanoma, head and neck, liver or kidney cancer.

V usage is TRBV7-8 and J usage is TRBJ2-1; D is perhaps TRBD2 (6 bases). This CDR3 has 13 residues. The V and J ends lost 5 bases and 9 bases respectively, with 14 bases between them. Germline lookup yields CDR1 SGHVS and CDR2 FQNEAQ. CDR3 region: CASSPPGGREQFF. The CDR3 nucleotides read TGTGCCAGCAGCCCCCCAGGAGGGCGTGAGCAGTTCTTC.

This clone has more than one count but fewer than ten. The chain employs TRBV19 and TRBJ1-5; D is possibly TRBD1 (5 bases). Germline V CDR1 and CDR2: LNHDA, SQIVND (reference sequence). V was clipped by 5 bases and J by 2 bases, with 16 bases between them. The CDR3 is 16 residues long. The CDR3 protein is CASSPTQGGGNQPQHF. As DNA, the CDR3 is TGTGCCAGTAGTCCCACCCAGGGAGGGGGCAATCAGCCCCAGCATTTT.

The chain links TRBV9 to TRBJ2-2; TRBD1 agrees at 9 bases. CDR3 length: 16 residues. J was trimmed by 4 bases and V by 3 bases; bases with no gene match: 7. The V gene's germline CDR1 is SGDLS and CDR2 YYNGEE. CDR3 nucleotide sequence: TGTGCCAGCAGCGCACGGGGACAGGGAAGCACCGGGGAGCTGTTTTTT. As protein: CASSARGQGSTGELFF. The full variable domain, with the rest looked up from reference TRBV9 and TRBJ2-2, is DSGVTQTPKHLITATGQRVTLRCSPRSGDLSVYWYQQSLDQGLQFLIQYYNGEERAKGNILERFSAQQFPDLHSELNLSSLELGDSALYFCASSARGQGSTGELFFGEGSRLTVL.

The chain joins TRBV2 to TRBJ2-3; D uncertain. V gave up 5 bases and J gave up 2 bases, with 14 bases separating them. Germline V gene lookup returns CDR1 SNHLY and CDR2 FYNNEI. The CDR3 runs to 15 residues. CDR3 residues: CASSRDSRSTDTQYF. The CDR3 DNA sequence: TGTGCCAGCAGTCGAGATAGCCGATCCACAGATACGCAGTATTTT.

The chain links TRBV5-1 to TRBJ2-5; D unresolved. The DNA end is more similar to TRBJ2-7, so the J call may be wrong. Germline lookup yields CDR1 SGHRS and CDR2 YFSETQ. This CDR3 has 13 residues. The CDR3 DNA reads TGCGCCAGCAGCTCTGAGGCAGGCTACGAGCAGTACTTC. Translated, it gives CASSSEAGYEQYF.

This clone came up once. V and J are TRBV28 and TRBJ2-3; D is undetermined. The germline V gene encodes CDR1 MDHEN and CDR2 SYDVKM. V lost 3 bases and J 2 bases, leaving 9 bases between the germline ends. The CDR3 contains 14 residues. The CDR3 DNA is TGTGCCAGCAGTTTTGGTCGTTTCACAGATACGCAGTATTTT. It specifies CASSFGRFTDTQYF.

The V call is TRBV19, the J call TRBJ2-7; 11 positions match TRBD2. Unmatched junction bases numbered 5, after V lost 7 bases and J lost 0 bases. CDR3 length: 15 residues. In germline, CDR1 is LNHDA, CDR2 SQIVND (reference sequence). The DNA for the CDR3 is TGTGCCAGTAACTCCGGGACTAGCGGCTCCTACGAGCAGTACTTC. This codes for CASNSGTSGSYEQYF.

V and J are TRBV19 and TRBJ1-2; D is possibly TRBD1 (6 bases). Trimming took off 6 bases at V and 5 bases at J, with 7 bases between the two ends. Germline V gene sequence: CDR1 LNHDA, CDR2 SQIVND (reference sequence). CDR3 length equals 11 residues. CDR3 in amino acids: CASSRGYGYTF. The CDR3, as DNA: TGTGCCAGTAGCAGGGGATATGGCTACACCTTC.

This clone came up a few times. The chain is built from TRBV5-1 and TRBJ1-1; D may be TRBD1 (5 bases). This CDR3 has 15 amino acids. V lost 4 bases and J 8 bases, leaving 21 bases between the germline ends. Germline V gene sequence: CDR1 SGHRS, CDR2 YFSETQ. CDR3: CASSLGTGTGIEAFF. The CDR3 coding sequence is TGCGCCAGCAGCCTTGGAACCGGGACCGGTATCGAAGCTTTCTTT.

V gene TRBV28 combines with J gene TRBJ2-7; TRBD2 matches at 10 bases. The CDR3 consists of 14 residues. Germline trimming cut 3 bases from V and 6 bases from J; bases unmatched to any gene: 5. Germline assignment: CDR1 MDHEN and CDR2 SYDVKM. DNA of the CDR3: TGTGCCAGCAGTTTCGGACTAGCGGAAGCCGAGCAGTACTTC. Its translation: CASSFGLAEAEQYF.

CDR3 coding DNA: TGTGCCAGCAGTCCCGACAGGGTGAGCGAGACCCAGTACTTC. Its protein is CASSPDRVSETQYF. The chain joins TRBV28 to TRBJ2-5; 7 bases are shared with TRBD1. Trimming at V came to 5 bases and at J to 5 bases, leaving 8 bases not matched to a gene. Germline CDR1 and CDR2: MDHEN and SYDVKM. The CDR3 length is 14 residues.

For the CDR3, the DNA is TGTGCCAGCAGCCCCACCACCGGGACAGGGGGCGGAAACACCGGGGAGCTGTTTTTT. It encodes CASSPTTGTGGGNTGELFF. The chain uses TRBV7-3 and TRBJ2-2; TRBD1 matches 12 bases. CDR3 length equals 19 residues. Germline CDR1 and CDR2: SGHTA and FQGTGA. The junction had 12 bases not matched to a gene; V was cut back by 5 bases and J by 2 bases.

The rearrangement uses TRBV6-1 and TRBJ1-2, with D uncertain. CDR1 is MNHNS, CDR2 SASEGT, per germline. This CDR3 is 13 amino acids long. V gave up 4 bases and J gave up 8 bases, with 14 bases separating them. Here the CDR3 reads CASSGGPSRGYTF. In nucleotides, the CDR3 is TGTGCCAGCAGTGGAGGTCCGAGTAGAGGCTACACCTTC.

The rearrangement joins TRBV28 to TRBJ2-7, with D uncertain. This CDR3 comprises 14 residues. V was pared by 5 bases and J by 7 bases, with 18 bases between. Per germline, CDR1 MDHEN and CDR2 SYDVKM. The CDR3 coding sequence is TGTGCCAGCAGTGCGAGTTCTCCGGGTGGGGAGCAGTACTTC. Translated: CASSASSPGGEQYF.

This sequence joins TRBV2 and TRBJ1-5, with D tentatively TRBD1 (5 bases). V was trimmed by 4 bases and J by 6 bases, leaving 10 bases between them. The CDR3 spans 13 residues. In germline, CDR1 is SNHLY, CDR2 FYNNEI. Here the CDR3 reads CASSVGEGQPQHF. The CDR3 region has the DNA TGTGCCAGCAGTGTAGGGGAAGGTCAGCCCCAGCATTTT. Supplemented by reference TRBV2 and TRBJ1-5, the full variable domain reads EPEVTQTPSHQVTQMGQEVILRCVPISNHLYFYWYRQILGQKVEFLVSFYNNEISEKSEIFDDQFSVERPDGSNFTLKIRSTKLEDSAMYFCASSVGEGQPQHFGDGTRLSIL.

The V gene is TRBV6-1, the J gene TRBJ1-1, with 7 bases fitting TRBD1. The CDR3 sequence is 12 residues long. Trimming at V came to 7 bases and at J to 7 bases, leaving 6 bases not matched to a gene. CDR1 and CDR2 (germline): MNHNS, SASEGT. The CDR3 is CASTRQGGEAFF. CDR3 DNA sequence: TGTGCCAGCACCAGACAGGGAGGTGAAGCTTTCTTT.

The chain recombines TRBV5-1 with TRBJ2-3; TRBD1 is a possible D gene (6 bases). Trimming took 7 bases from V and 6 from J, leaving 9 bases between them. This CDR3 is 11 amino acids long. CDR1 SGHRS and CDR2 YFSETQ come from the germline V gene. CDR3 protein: CASGGKDTQYF. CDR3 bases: TGCGCCAGCGGGGGCAAGGATACGCAGTATTTT. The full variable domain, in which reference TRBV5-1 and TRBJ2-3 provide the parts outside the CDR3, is KAGVTQTPRYLIKTRGQQVTLSCSPISGHRSVSWYQQTPGQGLQFLFEYFSETQRNKGNFPGRFSGRQFSNSRSEMNVSTLELGDSALYLCASGGKDTQYFGPGTRLTVL.

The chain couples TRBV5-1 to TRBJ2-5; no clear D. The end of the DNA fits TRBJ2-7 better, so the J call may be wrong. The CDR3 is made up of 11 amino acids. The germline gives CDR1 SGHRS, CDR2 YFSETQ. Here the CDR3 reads CASTSGYEQYF. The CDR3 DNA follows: TGCGCCAGCACCTCGGGCTACGAGCAGTACTTC.

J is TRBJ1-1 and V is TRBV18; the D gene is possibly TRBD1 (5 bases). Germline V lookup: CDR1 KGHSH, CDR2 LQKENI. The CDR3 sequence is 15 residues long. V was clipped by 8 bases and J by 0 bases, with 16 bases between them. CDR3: CASTRGGTMNTEAFF. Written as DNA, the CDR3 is TGTGCCAGCACGCGGGGGGGGACGATGAACACTGAAGCTTTCTTT.

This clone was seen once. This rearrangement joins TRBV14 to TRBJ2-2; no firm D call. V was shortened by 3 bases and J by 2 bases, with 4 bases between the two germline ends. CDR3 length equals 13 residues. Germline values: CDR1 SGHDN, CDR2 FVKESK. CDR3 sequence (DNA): TGTGCCAGCAGCCACCTAAACACCGGGGAGCTGTTTTTT. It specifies CASSHLNTGELFF.

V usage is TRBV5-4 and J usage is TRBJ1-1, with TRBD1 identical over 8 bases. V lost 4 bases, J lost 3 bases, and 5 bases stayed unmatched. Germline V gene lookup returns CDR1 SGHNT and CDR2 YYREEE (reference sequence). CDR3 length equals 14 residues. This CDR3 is CASSPRGHDTEAFF. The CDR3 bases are TGTGCCAGCAGCCCCAGGGGGCATGACACTGAAGCTTTCTTT.

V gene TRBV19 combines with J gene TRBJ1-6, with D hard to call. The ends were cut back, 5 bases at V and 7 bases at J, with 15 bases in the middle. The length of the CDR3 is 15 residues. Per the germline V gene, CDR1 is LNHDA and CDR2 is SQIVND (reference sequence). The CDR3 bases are TGTGCCAGTAGTGCGGACTGGGGAGGAAATTCACCCCTCCACTTT. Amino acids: CASSADWGGNSPLHF.

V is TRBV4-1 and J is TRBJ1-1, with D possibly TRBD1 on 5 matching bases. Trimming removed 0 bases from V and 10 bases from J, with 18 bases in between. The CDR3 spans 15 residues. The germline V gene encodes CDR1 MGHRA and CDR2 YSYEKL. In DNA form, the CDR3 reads TGCGCCAGCAGCCAAGAACAATCGGCTGGGACGCTAGCTTTCTTT. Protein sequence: CASSQEQSAGTLAFF.

The CDR3 here is CASSSQTGYGEQYF. The CDR3 DNA reads TGTGCCAGCAGCTCCCAGACAGGGTACGGCGAGCAGTACTTC. The V gene is TRBV6-1, the J gene TRBJ2-7; TRBD1 matches at 7 bases. The V gene end was trimmed by 6 bases and the J gene end by 6 bases; junction bases not matched to a gene: 11. The CDR3 is 14 residues long. Looked up from germline, CDR1 is MNHNS and CDR2 is SASEGT.

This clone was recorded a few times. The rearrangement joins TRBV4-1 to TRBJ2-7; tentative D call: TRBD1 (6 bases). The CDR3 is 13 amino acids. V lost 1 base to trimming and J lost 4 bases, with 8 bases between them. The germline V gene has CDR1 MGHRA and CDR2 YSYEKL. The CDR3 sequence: CASSQGGRYEQYF. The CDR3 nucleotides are TGCGCCAGCAGCCAAGGGGGGCGGTACGAGCAGTACTTC.

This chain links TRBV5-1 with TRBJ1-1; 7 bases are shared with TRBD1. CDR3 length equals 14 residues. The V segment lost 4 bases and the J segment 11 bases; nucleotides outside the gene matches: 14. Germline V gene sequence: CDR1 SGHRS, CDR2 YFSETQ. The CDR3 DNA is TGCGCCAGCAGCCCCACGGGCAGGGGGTTAACGGCTTTCTTT. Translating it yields CASSPTGRGLTAFF.

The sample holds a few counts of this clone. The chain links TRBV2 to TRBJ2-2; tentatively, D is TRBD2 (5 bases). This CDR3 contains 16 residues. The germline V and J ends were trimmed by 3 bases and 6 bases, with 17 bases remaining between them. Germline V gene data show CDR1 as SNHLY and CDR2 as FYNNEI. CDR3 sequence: CASSDGSTSIPGELFF. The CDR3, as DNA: TGTGCCAGCAGTGATGGGAGTACCTCAATCCCCGGGGAGCTGTTTTTT. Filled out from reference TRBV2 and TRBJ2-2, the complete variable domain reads EPEVTQTPSHQVTQMGQEVILRCVPISNHLYFYWYRQILGQKVEFLVSFYNNEISEKSEIFDDQFSVERPDGSNFTLKIRSTKLEDSAMYFCASSDGSTSIPGELFFGEGSRLTVL.

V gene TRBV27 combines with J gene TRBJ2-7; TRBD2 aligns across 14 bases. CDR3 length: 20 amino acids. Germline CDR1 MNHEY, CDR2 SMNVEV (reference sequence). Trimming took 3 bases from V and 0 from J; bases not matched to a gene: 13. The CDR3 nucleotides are TGTGCCAGCAGTTTTAAACCTAAGACTAGCGGGAGGGCGAACTCCTACGAGCAGTACTTC. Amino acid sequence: CASSFKPKTSGRANSYEQYF.

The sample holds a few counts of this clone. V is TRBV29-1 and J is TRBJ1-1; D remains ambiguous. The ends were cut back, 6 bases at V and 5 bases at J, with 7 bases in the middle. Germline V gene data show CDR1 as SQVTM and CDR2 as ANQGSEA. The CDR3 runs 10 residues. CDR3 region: CSVAGTEAFF. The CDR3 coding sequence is TGCAGCGTGGCGGGTACTGAAGCTTTCTTT.

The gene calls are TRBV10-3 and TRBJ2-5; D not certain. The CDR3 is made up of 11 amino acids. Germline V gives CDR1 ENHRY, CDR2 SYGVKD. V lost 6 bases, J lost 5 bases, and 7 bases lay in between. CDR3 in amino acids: CAISEKETQYF. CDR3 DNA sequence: TGTGCCATCAGCGAAAAGGAGACCCAGTACTTC.

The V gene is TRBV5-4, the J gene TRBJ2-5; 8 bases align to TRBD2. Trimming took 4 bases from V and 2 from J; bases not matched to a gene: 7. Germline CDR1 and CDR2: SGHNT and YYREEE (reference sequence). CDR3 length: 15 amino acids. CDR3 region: CASSPGLALQETQYF. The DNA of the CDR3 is TGTGCCAGCAGCCCCGGACTAGCCTTACAAGAGACCCAGTACTTC.

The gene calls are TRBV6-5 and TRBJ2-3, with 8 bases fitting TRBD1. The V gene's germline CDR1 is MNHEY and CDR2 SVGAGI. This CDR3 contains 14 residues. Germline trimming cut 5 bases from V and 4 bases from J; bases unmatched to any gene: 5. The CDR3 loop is CASSPQGVADTQYF. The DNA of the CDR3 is TGTGCCAGCAGTCCACAGGGGGTGGCAGATACGCAGTATTTT.